This T cell receptor (beta chain) came from a study of T cell repertoires in cytomegalovirus infection. About the study: Matching HLA type, along with CMV infection, was indicated by public TCR beta signatures.

Study results and caveats: In two of eight donors, the top clonotype was HLA-C-restricted CMV-specific. CMV carriers having the relevant HLA were flagged by cumulative public TCR beta family frequency.

TCRdb recomputed calls from the reads with MiXCR, one row per CDR3 protein. The sample consists of about 140,000 distinct CDR3 sequences, roughly 6% of them appearing once. In this sample, this clonotype turned up many times. Its antigen remains unknown. The CDR3 is 14 amino acids. CDR1 and CDR2 (germline): SGHVS, FNYEAQ. After removal of 8 bases from V and 2 bases from J, the junction contained 9 bases not matched to a gene. The chain employs TRBV7-6 and TRBJ2-7; TRBD2 matches at 7 bases. The sequenced material came from PBMCs. The source is a human donor in good health (CMV status not recorded). Some clones in this sample may be carry-over from other donors' samples. CDR3 in amino acids: CASAYGAGTYEQYF. The CDR3 DNA follows: TGTGCCAGCGCCTATGGAGCGGGAACCTACGAGCAGTACTTC.